This paragraph covers one TCR beta chain sequence. In the original workflow: Estimation of nucleated cell counts was performed using reference gene primer amplification. Libraries were prepared by immunoSEQ multiplex PCR; TCRdb keeps only in-frame clonotypes and omits some of them. That table is the source of V, J and clone size, and D and trimming were worked out from the DNA. The sample has approximately 170,000 clones; 65% to 85% are singletons. The data derive from a study of blood T cell repertoires in COVID-19. Participants spanned ages about 18 to 90 years and resided in roughly 22 US areas. Donors in Cohort 3 who had recovered were those with two negative PCRs, healthcare professional clearance, or resolution of their symptoms. Sequencing was performed on PBMCs or T cells enriched from blood (not recorded which). The TCR sequence derives from a middle-aged man who had recovered from COVID-19.

CDR3 amino acids: CASSSGQYYGYTF. The CDR3 coding sequence is TGTGCCAGCAGCTCGGGACAATACTATGGCTACACCTTC. The genes are TRBV5-8 and TRBJ1-2, with a weak D call TRBD1 (6 bases). V was shortened by 3 bases and J by 3 bases, with 9 bases between the two germline ends. From germline, CDR1 is SGHTS and CDR2 YDEGEE. CDR3 length: 13 residues.